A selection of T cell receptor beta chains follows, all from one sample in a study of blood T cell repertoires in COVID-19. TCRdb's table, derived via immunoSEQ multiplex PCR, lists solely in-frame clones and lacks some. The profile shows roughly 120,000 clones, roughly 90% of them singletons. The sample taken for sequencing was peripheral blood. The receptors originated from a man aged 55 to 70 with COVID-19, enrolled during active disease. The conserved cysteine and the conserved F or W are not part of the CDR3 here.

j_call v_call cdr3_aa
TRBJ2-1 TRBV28 ASSLGQSYNEQF
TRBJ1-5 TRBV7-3 ASSLTGDSNQPQH
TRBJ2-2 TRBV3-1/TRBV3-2 ASSQDWGRDQANTGELF
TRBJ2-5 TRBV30 AGEAGGLSQY
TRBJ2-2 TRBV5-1 ASSLVGQGKNTGELF
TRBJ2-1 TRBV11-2 ASSKQGSRNEQF
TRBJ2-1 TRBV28 ASTFPSSGSNNEQF
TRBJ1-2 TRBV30 AWGTEATYGYT
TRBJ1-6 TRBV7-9 ASSVPGQGSPLH
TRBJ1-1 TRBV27 ASSRTGTEAF
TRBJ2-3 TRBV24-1 ATSENDREVDTQY
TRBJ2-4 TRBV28 ASSLPRTSGYIQY
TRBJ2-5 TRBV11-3 ASSSPAEGWETQY
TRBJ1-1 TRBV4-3 ASSQDGAGNTEAF
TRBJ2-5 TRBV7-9 ASSLVPRLAGGETQY
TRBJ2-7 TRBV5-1 ASSSGTGGYEQY
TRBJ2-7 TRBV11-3 ASSTSEVSYEQY
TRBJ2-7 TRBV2 ASSEARDRGLYEQY
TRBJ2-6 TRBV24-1 ATSDGAGANVLT
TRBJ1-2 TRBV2 ASSDDSRGYT
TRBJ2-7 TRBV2 ASPRDRGSYEQY
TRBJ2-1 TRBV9 ASSDSQGNEQF
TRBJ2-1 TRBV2 ASSIHSIPDYNEQF
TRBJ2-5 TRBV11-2 ASSLSSGRETQY
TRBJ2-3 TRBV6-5 ASSRDIASTDTQY
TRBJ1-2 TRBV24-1 ATSDEGRGAYGYT
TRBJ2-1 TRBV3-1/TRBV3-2 ASSQDEDEQF
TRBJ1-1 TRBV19 ASMSDSLNTEAF